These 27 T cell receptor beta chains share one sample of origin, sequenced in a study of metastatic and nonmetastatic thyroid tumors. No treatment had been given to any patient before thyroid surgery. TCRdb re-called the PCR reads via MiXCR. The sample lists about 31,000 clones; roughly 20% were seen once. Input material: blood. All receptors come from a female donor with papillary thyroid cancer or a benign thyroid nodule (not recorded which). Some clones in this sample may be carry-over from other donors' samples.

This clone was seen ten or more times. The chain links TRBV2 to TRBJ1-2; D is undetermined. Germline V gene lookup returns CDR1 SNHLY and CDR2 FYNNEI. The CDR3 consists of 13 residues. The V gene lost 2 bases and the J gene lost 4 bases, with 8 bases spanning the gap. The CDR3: CASSELQFYGYTF. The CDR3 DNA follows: TGTGCCAGCAGTGAACTGCAGTTCTATGGCTACACCTTC.

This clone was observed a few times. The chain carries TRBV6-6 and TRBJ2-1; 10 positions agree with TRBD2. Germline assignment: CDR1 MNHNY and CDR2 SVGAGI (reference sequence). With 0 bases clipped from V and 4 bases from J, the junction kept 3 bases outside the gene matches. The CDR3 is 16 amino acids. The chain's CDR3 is CASSYSLAGAYNEQFF. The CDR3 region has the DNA TGTGCCAGCAGTTACTCCCTAGCGGGAGCTTACAATGAGCAGTTCTTC.

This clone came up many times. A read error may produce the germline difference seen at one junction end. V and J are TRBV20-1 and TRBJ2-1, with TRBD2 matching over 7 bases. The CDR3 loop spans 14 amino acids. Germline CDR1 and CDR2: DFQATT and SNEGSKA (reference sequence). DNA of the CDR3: TGCAGTGCCAGAGCGGGGTCAGGTTACAATGAGCAGTTCTTC. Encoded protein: CSARAGSGYNEQFF.

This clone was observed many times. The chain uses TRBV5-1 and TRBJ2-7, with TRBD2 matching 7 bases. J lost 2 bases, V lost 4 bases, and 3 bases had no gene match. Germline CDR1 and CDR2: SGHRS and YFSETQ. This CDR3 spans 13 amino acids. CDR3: CASSGGTTYEQYF. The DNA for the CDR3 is TGCGCCAGCAGCGGCGGGACTACCTACGAGCAGTACTTC.

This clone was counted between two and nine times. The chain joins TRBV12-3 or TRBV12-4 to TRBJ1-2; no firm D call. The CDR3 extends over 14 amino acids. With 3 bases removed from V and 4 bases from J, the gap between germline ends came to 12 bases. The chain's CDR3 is CASSFSGRSYGYTF. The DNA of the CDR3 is TGTGCCAGCAGTTTTTCTGGGAGAAGCTATGGCTACACCTTC.

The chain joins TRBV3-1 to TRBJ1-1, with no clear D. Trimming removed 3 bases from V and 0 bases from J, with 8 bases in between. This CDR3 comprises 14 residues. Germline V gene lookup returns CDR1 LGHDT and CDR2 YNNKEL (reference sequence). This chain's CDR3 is CASSHQVVNTEAFF. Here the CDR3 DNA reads TGTGCCAGCAGCCACCAGGTAGTGAACACTGAAGCTTTCTTT.

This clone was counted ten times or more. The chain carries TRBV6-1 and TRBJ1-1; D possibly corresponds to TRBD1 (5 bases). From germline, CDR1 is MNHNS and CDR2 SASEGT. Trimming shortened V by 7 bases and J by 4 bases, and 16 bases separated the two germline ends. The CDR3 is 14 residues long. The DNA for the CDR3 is TGTGCCAGCATCCGAAACACGGGGACCACTGAAGCTTTCTTT. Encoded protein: CASIRNTGTTEAFF.

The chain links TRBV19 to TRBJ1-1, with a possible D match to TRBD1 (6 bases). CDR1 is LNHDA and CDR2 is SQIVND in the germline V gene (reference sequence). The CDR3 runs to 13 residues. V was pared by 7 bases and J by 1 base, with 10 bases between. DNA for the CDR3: TGTGCCAGTACCCTACAGGGGAACACTGAAGCTTTCTTT. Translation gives CASTLQGNTEAFF.

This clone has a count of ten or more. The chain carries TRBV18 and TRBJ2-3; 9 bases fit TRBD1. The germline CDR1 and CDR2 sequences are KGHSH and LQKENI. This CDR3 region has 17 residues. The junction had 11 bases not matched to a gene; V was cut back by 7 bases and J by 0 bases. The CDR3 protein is CASFSDRGWTSTDTQYF. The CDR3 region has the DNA TGTGCCAGCTTCTCAGACAGGGGGTGGACTAGCACAGATACGCAGTATTTT.

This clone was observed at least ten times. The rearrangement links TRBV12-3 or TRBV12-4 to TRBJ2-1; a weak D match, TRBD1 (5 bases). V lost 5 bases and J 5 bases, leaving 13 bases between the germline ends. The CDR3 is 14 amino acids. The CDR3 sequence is CASSPLGHDNEQFF. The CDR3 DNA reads TGTGCCAGCAGTCCCCTCGGACACGACAATGAGCAGTTCTTC.

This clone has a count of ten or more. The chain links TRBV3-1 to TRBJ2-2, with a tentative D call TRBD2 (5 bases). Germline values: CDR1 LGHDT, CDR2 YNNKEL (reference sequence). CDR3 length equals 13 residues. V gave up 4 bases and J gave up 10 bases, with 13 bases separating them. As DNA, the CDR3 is TGTGCCAGCAGCCCTCTGGGGAGAGCGGAGCTGTTTTTT. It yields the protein CASSPLGRAELFF.

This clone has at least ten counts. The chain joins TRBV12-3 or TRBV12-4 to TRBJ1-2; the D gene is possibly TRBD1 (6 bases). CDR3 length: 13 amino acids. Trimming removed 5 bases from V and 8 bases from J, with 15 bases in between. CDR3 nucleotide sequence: TGTGCCAGCAGTGAGGCCGACAGGCGCGGCTACACCTTC. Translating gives CASSEADRRGYTF.

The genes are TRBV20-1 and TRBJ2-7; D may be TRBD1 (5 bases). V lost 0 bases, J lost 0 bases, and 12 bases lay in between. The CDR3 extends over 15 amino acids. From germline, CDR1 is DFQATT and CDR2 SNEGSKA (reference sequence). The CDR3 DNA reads TGCAGTGCTAGAGATCCGGACATAAGCTCCTACGAGCAGTACTTC. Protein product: CSARDPDISSYEQYF.

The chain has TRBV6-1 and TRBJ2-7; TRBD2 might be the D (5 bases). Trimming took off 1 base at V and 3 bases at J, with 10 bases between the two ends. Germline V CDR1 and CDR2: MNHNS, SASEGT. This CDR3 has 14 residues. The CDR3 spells CASSEGGIGYEQYF. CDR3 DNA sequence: TGTGCCAGCAGTGAAGGAGGGATTGGCTACGAGCAGTACTTC.

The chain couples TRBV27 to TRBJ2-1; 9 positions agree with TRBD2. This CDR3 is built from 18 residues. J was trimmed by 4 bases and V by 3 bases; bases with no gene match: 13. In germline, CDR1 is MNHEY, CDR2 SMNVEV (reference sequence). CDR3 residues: CASSLGTVFSGSYNEQFF. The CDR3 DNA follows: TGTGCCAGCAGTTTGGGGACAGTTTTTAGCGGGAGTTACAATGAGCAGTTCTTC.

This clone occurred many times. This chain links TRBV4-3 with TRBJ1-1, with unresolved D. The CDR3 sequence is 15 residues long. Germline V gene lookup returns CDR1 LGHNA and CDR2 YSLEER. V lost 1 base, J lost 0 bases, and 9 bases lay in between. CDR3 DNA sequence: TGCGCCAGCAGCCAAGGGTGGAGGATGAACACTGAAGCTTTCTTT. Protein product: CASSQGWRMNTEAFF.

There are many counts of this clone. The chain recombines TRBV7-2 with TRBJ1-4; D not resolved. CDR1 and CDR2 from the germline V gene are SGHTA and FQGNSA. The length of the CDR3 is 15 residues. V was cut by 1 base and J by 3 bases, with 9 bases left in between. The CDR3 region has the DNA TGTGCCAGCAGCTTAGAGGGCCCAGCTAATGAAAAACTGTTTTTT. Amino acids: CASSLEGPANEKLFF.

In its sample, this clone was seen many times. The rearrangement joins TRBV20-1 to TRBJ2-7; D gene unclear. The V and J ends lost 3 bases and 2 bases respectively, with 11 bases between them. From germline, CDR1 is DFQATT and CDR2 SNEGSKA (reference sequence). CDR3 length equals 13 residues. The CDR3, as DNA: TGCAGTGCTAGGTGGCTAAGAGCCTACGAGCAGTACTTC. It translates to CSARWLRAYEQYF.

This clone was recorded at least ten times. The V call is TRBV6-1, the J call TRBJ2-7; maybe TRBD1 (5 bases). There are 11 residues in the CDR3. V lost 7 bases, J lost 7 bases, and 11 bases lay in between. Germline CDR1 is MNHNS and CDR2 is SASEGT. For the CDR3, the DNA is TGTGCCAGCACCCTTGGGGCGGAGCAGTACTTC. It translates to CASTLGAEQYF.

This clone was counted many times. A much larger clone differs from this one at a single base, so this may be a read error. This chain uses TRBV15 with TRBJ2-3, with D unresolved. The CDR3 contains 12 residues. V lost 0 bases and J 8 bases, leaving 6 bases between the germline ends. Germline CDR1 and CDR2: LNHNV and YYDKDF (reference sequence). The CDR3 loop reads CATSRDSVTQYF. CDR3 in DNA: TGTGCCACCAGCAGAGACTCAGTTACGCAGTATTTT.

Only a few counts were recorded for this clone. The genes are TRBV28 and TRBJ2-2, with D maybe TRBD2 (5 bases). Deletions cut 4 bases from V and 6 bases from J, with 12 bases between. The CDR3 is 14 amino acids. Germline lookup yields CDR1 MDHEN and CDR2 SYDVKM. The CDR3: CASSSLAGAGELFF. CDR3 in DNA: TGTGCCAGCAGTTCCCTAGCTGGGGCCGGGGAGCTGTTTTTT.

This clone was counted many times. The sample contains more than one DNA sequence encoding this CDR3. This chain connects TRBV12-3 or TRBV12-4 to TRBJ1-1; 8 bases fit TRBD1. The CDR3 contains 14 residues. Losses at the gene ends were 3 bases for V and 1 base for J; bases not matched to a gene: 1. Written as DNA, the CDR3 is TGTGCCAGCAGTTTGACAGGGGCGAACACTGAAGCTTTCTTT. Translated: CASSLTGANTEAFF.

CDR3 sequence (DNA): TGTGCCTGGGGACCCCGGGATAACTATGGCTACACCTTC. It yields the protein CAWGPRDNYGYTF. V usage is TRBV30 and J usage is TRBJ1-2; no clear D. Germline V lookup: CDR1 GTSNPN, CDR2 SVGIG (reference sequence). V was shortened by 5 bases and J by 1 base, with 11 bases between the two germline ends. The CDR3 has 13 residues.

CDR3 DNA sequence: TGCGCCATCCGAAGGGAGGGAAACACTGAAGCTTTCTTT. Its translation: CAIRREGNTEAFF. The rearrangement joins TRBV5-1 to TRBJ1-1, with D unresolved. CDR1 SGHRS and CDR2 YFSETQ come from the germline V gene. The CDR3 is 13 amino acids. V dropped 9 bases and J dropped 2 bases, with 14 bases sitting between them.

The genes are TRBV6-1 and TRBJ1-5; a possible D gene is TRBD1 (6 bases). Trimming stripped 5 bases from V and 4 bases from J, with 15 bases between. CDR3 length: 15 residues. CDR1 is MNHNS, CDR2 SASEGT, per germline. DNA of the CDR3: TGTGCCAGCAGTAACATATACAGGGTGAATCAGCCCCAGCATTTT. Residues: CASSNIYRVNQPQHF.

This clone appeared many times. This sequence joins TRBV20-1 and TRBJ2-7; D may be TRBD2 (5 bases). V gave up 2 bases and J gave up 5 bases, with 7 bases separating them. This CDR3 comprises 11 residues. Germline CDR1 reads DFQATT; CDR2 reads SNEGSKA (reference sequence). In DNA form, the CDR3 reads TGCAGTGCTAGAACCGGGGACGAGCAGTACTTC. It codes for CSARTGDEQYF.

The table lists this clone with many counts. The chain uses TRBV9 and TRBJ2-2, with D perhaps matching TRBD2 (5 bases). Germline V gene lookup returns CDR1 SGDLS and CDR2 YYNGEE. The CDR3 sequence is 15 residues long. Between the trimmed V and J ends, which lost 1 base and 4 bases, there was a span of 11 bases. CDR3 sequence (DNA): TGTGCCAGCAGCGTAAACGGGGTCAGCACCGGGGAGCTGTTTTTT. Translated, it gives CASSVNGVSTGELFF.